Below, one TCR beta chain is given with its context. Its antigen is unidentified. The assay was immunoSEQ multiplex PCR, and TCRdb's table has in-frame clones only and misses some. The data contain 75,000 to 90,000 clones, roughly 80% of them singletons. Trimming shortened V by 5 bases and J by 6 bases, and 14 bases separated the two germline ends. Per the germline V gene, CDR1 is SQVTM and CDR2 is ANQGSEA. This CDR3 region has 13 residues. The data are from a study of T cell responses to AZD1222 COVID-19 vaccine. The overall study: Pooling was applied to second doses at about 4 or about 12 weeks.

Regarding the study as a whole: Spike was spanned by vaccine-associated CD4 TCRs, which were dominant at 160-218 and 743-854. No repertoire was sampled before or during the peak T cell response, only after it. The breadth and depth of Spike-specific TCRs increased once two AZD1222 doses had been given.

The input for sequencing was peripheral blood, taken on day 0 of AZD1222 vaccination. The V call is TRBV29-1, the J call TRBJ1-5, with D perhaps matching TRBD1 (6 bases). This clonotype was obtained from an adult in good health. CDR3 sequence (DNA): TGCAGCGTTAGCCAGGGGATACTTCAGCCCCAGCATTTT. This gives the protein CSVSQGILQPQHF.